The next 17 T cell receptor beta chains were all read from a single sample in a study of breast tumors, draining lymph nodes, adjacent tissues. Axillary draining lymph nodes of breast cancer patients supplied the node samples. TCRdb reprocessed the multiplex PCR reads via MiXCR and lists one record per CDR3 protein. The sample records some 100,000 distinct CDR3 sequences, 21% being singletons. Sequencing input: axillary lymph node tissue. These receptors were collected from a female donor with breast cancer. Some clones in this sample may be carry-over from other donors' samples.

This clonotype showed up many times. This chain uses TRBV5-1 with TRBJ2-3, with D possibly being TRBD1 (6 bases). CDR3 length: 15 residues. Trimming left V 0 bases short and J 2 bases short, with 10 bases between. Germline-derived CDR1 and CDR2 are SGHRS and YFSETQ. The CDR3 DNA is TGCGCCAGCAGCTTGGGGACAGCCTCCACAGATACGCAGTATTTT. This translates into CASSLGTASTDTQYF.

This clonotype was picked up many times. This chain joins TRBV29-1 and TRBJ2-7; weak D call: TRBD2 (6 bases). The V gene lost 4 bases and the J gene lost 5 bases, with 15 bases spanning the gap. Per germline, CDR1 SQVTM and CDR2 ANQGSEA. The CDR3 sequence is 13 residues long. The CDR3 loop reads CSVGLGTNDEQYF. The CDR3 region has the DNA TGCAGCGTTGGACTAGGGACCAACGACGAGCAGTACTTC.

This clonotype was counted ten times or more. V and J are TRBV4-1 and TRBJ2-3; D remains unclear. V was clipped by 1 base and J by 0 bases, with 11 bases between them. The CDR3 runs 16 residues. CDR1 and CDR2 from the germline V gene are MGHRA and YSYEKL. The CDR3, as DNA: TGCGCCAGCAGCCAAGCCAAAGACAAGAGCACAGATACGCAGTATTTT. This encodes CASSQAKDKSTDTQYF.

In this sample, this clonotype turned up many times. V is TRBV5-1 and J is TRBJ2-3; 7 bases agree with TRBD1. Losses at the gene ends were 0 bases for V and 6 bases for J; bases not matched to a gene: 7. This CDR3 is 15 amino acids long. The germline V gene encodes CDR1 SGHRS and CDR2 YFSETQ. In DNA, the CDR3 is TGCGCCAGCAGCTTGGAAGGGGGCACGTCGGATACGCAGTATTTT. It translates to CASSLEGGTSDTQYF.

This clonotype was counted at least ten times. The genes are TRBV15 and TRBJ1-5, with a tentative D call TRBD1 (6 bases). Trimming cost V 0 bases and J 5 bases, with 14 bases left between them. Germline V lookup: CDR1 LNHNV, CDR2 YYDKDF (reference sequence). This CDR3 contains 16 residues. CDR3 amino acids: CATSRDLLGGYQPQHF. In DNA, the CDR3 is TGTGCCACCAGCAGAGATCTTTTGGGGGGCTATCAGCCCCAGCATTTT. The whole variable domain, remainder taken from reference TRBV15 and TRBJ1-5, is DAMVIQNPRYQVTQFGKPVTLSCSQTLNHNVMYWYQQKSSQAPKLLFHYYDKDFNNEADTPDNFQSRRPNTSFCFLDIRSPGLGDTAMYLCATSRDLLGGYQPQHFGDGTRLSIL.

This clonotype was detected ten times or more. This sequence joins TRBV20-1 and TRBJ2-3; 12 positions match TRBD2. J was trimmed by 4 bases and V by 4 bases; bases with no gene match: 3. Germline CDR1 is DFQATT and CDR2 is SNEGSKA (reference sequence). The CDR3 sequence is 14 residues long. The chain's CDR3 is CSATLAGGSDTQYF. CDR3 bases: TGCAGTGCTACACTAGCGGGGGGTTCAGATACGCAGTATTTT.

In the case of this clonotype: Because it lacks the conserved phenylalanine or tryptophan at the end, this CDR3 is likely a read error. The rearrangement joins TRBV5-4 to TRBJ1-3, with D possibly matching TRBD1 (6 bases). Trimming took 2 bases from V and 1 from J, leaving 7 bases between them. The CDR3 totals 14 residues. Germline V gives CDR1 SGHNT, CDR2 YYREEE (reference sequence). The CDR3 DNA sequence: TGTGCCAGCAGCTTACAGGGATCTGGAAACACCATATATTTA. It codes for CASSLQGSGNTIYL.

To note about this clonotype: A much larger clonotype is one base distant, so this may be a read error. The rearrangement uses TRBV25-1 and TRBJ2-1, with 9 bases aligning to TRBD1. CDR1 is MGHDK, CDR2 SYGVNS, per germline. There are 15 residues in the CDR3. As DNA, the CDR3 is TGTGCCAGCGGTGATTGGGACAGGGAAGGGTACGAGCAGTTCTTC. Translation: CASGDWDREGYEQFF.

This clonotype was detected many times. The chain recombines TRBV7-3 with TRBJ1-5; D not resolved. Germline CDR1 reads SGHTA; CDR2 reads FQGTGA. Trimming stripped 4 bases from V and 0 bases from J, with 19 bases between. The CDR3 loop spans 18 amino acids. Here the CDR3 reads CASSSYCWAAYSNQPQHF. CDR3 DNA sequence: TGTGCCAGCAGCTCCTACTGTTGGGCAGCTTATAGCAATCAGCCCCAGCATTTT.

In this sample, this clonotype turned up many times. The chain joins TRBV2 to TRBJ2-7, with 10 bases lining up with TRBD1. CDR3 length: 15 residues. CDR1 is SNHLY and CDR2 is FYNNEI in the germline V gene. V gave up 4 bases and J gave up 6 bases; unmatched junction bases: 9. The CDR3 protein is CASSVLATGGGEQYF. The CDR3 DNA reads as TGTGCCAGCAGTGTTCTCGCGACAGGGGGCGGCGAGCAGTACTTC.

Ten or more counts support this clonotype. The gene calls are TRBV10-3 and TRBJ1-3; D gene uncertain. Trimming left V 1 base short and J 0 bases short, with 7 bases between. The CDR3 length is 15 residues. The germline gives CDR1 ENHRY, CDR2 SYGVKD. CDR3 sequence reads: CAISEWGSSGNTIYF. The CDR3 coding sequence is TGTGCCATCAGTGAGTGGGGAAGCTCTGGAAACACCATATATTTT.

This clonotype was counted many times. The V call is TRBV7-6, the J call TRBJ2-1; 11 nucleotides match TRBD2. The CDR3 totals 15 residues. J lost 6 bases, V lost 5 bases, and 6 bases had no gene match. Germline V CDR1 and CDR2: SGHVS, FNYEAQ. In nucleotides, the CDR3 is TGTGCCAGCAGCCCCTGGACTAGCGGGCTCAATGAGCAGTTCTTC. It yields the protein CASSPWTSGLNEQFF.

As regards this clonotype: This may be a read error: a much more frequent sequence differs by one nucleotide. The chain employs TRBV28 and TRBJ2-7; D is uncertain. The CDR3 contains 13 residues. Per the germline V gene, CDR1 is MDHEN and CDR2 is SYDVKM. V was clipped by 1 base and J by 3 bases, with 7 bases between them. CDR3 sequence (DNA): TGTGCCAGCAGTTTATCCAACCGCTACGAGCAGTACTTC. This translates into CASSLSNRYEQYF.

This clonotype has ten or more counts. The gene calls are TRBV24-1 and TRBJ2-1; no clear D. V shed 7 bases and J shed 6 bases, with 12 bases lying between them. The length of the CDR3 is 13 residues. Germline CDR1 and CDR2: KGHDR and SFDVKD. CDR3 residues: CATSPLGSNEQFF. Here the CDR3 DNA reads TGTGCCACCAGCCCCCTTGGCTCCAATGAGCAGTTCTTC.

This clonotype showed up many times. The V gene is TRBV5-1, the J gene TRBJ2-3; D uncertain. Between the trimmed V and J ends, which lost 4 bases and 3 bases, there was a span of 9 bases. The CDR3 spans 13 residues. Germline assignment: CDR1 SGHRS and CDR2 YFSETQ. This CDR3 is CASSSALTDTQYF. The CDR3 region has the DNA TGCGCCAGCAGCAGTGCCCTTACAGATACGCAGTATTTT.

This clonotype turned up a few times. V gene TRBV19 combines with J gene TRBJ2-5; 8 bases line up with TRBD2. V gave up 6 bases and J gave up 5 bases; unmatched junction bases: 5. The CDR3 runs to 13 residues. The germline gives CDR1 LNHDA, CDR2 SQIVND (reference sequence). The CDR3 coding sequence is TGTGCCAGTAGCGGGGGGGCCGATGAGACCCAGTACTTC. Encoded protein: CASSGGADETQYF.

Worth noting for this clonotype: A much larger clone is a single base away; this may be a read error. As the CDR3 is not closed by the conserved phenylalanine or tryptophan, this likely results from a read error. V is TRBV19 and J is TRBJ1-2, with D possibly being TRBD1 (6 bases). Germline CDR1 reads LNHDA; CDR2 reads SQIVND (reference sequence). V was shortened by 8 bases and J by 1 base, with 11 bases between the two germline ends. The CDR3 runs to 13 residues. CDR3: CASQQGVNYGYTS. The CDR3 bases are TGTGCCAGTCAACAGGGTGTTAACTATGGCTACACCTCC.